The 12 T cell receptor beta chains below all came from one sample that was sequenced in a study of blood T cell repertoires in COVID-19. TCRdb keeps only in-frame clones here, not all; method: immunoSEQ multiplex PCR. Altogether some 390,000 clones are present, 80% to 90% being singletons, with the ten largest covering roughly 1.1%. Sequences were obtained from PBMCs or T cells enriched from blood (not recorded which). These receptors came from a man between 25 and 39 years old who had recovered from COVID-19.

The V gene is TRBV30, the J gene TRBJ1-2, with a tentative D call TRBD1 (6 bases). Germline V CDR1 and CDR2: GTSNPN, SVGIG (reference sequence). The CDR3 covers 13 residues. The V and J ends lost 3 bases and 6 bases respectively, with 14 bases between them. Written as DNA, the CDR3 is TGTGCCTGGAGAAAAGGGGGAGAGGATGGCTACACCTTC. Encoded protein: CAWRKGGEDGYTF.

The chain links TRBV4-1 to TRBJ2-1, with TRBD2 identical over 8 bases. Germline CDR1 and CDR2: MGHRA and YSYEKL. V gave up 0 bases and J gave up 0 bases; unmatched junction bases: 7. The CDR3 has 18 amino acids. CDR3 residues: CASSQDLLAGSSYNEQFF. The CDR3 region has the DNA TGCGCCAGCAGCCAAGATCTGCTAGCGGGCAGCTCCTACAATGAGCAGTTCTTC.

V usage is TRBV14 and J usage is TRBJ2-4; TRBD1 aligns across 7 bases. The germline CDR1 and CDR2 sequences are SGHDN and FVKESK. This CDR3 has 14 amino acids. V was clipped by 3 bases and J by 7 bases; unmatched bases: 6. The CDR3 DNA sequence: TGTGCCAGCAGCCAGGGGACAGCCTCTAACATTCAGTACTTC. Its translation: CASSQGTASNIQYF. The full variable domain, its missing parts supplied by reference TRBV14 and TRBJ2-4, is EAGVTQFPSHSVIEKGQTVTLRCDPISGHDNLYWYRRVMGKEIKFLLHFVKESKQDESGMPNNRFLAERTGGTYSTLKVQPAELEDSGVYFCASSQGTASNIQYFGAGTRLSVL.

The chain links TRBV19 to TRBJ2-1, with 15 bases aligning to TRBD2. The CDR3 sequence is 13 residues long. J was trimmed by 9 bases and V by 8 bases; bases with no gene match: 2. Germline-derived CDR1 and CDR2 are LNHDA and SQIVND (reference sequence). CDR3 nucleotides: TGTGCCAGTTCGGGACTAGCGGGAGGTGAGCAGTTCTTC. It specifies CASSGLAGGEQFF. The whole variable domain, filled in from reference TRBV19 and TRBJ2-1, reads DGGITQSPKYLFRKEGQNVTLSCEQNLNHDAMYWYRQDPGQGLRLIYYSQIVNDFQKGDIAEGYSVSREKKESFPLTVTSAQKNPTAFYLCASSGLAGGEQFFGPGTRLTVL.

In its sample, this clone was seen once. The rearrangement joins TRBV12-3 or TRBV12-4 to TRBJ1-1, with 8 bases matching TRBD1. The V segment lost 3 bases and the J segment 11 bases; nucleotides outside the gene matches: 8. This CDR3 has 13 amino acids. The CDR3 is CASSFGQGGHAFF. The DNA for the CDR3 is TGTGCCAGCAGTTTCGGACAGGGAGGGCACGCTTTCTTT.

V and J are TRBV18 and TRBJ2-6; maybe TRBD1 (5 bases). V was shortened by 6 bases and J by 3 bases, with 24 bases between the two germline ends. The CDR3 consists of 19 residues. Germline CDR1 reads KGHSH; CDR2 reads LQKENI. CDR3 coding DNA: TGTGCCAGCTCCCGGGTGGGGCAGGCCAGGGCTGGTGGGGCCAACGTCCTGACTTTC. Translated: CASSRVGQARAGGANVLTF. The full variable domain, its missing parts supplied by reference TRBV18 and TRBJ2-6, is NAGVMQNPRHLVRRRGQEARLRCSPMKGHSHVYWYRQLPEEGLKFMVYLQKENIIDESGMPKERFSAEFPKEGPSILRIQQVVRGDSAAYFCASSRVGQARAGGANVLTFGAGSRLTVL.

The V and J genes are TRBV4-2 and TRBJ2-1, with unresolved D. Germline CDR1 and CDR2: LGHNA and YNFKEQ. V shed 1 base and J shed 7 bases, with 2 bases lying between them. The CDR3 has 11 amino acids. The CDR3 spells CASSQANEQFF. The CDR3 DNA is TGTGCCAGCAGCCAAGCGAATGAGCAGTTCTTC.

J is TRBJ1-1 and V is TRBV28; 8 bases align to TRBD1. The germline V gene has CDR1 MDHEN and CDR2 SYDVKM. With 9 bases clipped from V and 6 bases from J, the junction kept 15 bases outside the gene matches. CDR3 length equals 15 residues. The chain's CDR3 is CASRQGPLPGSEAFF. DNA of the CDR3: TGTGCCAGTCGACAGGGGCCGCTTCCCGGGTCTGAAGCTTTCTTT.

The J gene is TRBJ2-7, the V gene TRBV7-9, with TRBD1 identical over 7 bases. Germline CDR1 and CDR2: SEHNR and FQNEAQ (reference sequence). Trimming took 1 base from V and 3 from J; bases not matched to a gene: 9. The CDR3 sequence is 16 residues long. The CDR3 here is CASSLEGAYRFYEQYF. CDR3 DNA: TGTGCCAGCAGCTTAGAGGGGGCTTATAGGTTCTACGAGCAGTACTTC.

This clone was counted only a few times. CDR3 region: CSVELSSTEAFF. CDR3 nucleotide sequence: TGCAGCGTAGAGCTAAGTAGCACTGAAGCTTTCTTT. The chain employs TRBV29-1 and TRBJ1-1, with D uncertain. V gave up 6 bases and J gave up 4 bases, with 12 bases separating them. The length of the CDR3 is 12 residues. Per the germline V gene, CDR1 is SQVTM and CDR2 is ANQGSEA.

The rearrangement links TRBV19 to TRBJ1-6; weak D call: TRBD1 (5 bases). Per the germline V gene, CDR1 is LNHDA and CDR2 is SQIVND (reference sequence). The CDR3 covers 13 residues. V was pared by 10 bases and J by 6 bases, with 13 bases between. CDR3 nucleotides: TGTGCCACCAGCGGGGACGGTAATTCACCCCTCCACTTT. Amino acids: CATSGDGNSPLHF.

The chain has TRBV14 and TRBJ2-1, with 10 bases lining up with TRBD2. Germline-derived CDR1 and CDR2 are SGHDN and FVKESK. The trim removed 5 bases at V and 6 bases at J, leaving 4 bases unmatched. This CDR3 is built from 14 residues. This CDR3 is CASSKSGRANEQFF. CDR3 nucleotides: TGTGCCAGCAGCAAGAGCGGGAGGGCCAATGAGCAGTTCTTC.